This TCR beta chain comes out of a study of T cells in Graves' hyperthyroidism and ophthalmopathy. The wider study: At the time of initial diagnosis and before any treatment, peripheral blood was collected.

Per germline, CDR1 MNHEY and CDR2 SVGAGI. Losses at the gene ends were 0 bases for V and 2 bases for J; bases not matched to a gene: 5. The CDR3 contains 17 residues. RNA transcripts were the template for amplifying TCR beta CDR3 regions. HTBI primers drove first-round RT-PCR of the TCR CDR3. One entry per CDR3 protein, called by TCRdb with MiXCR from the multiplex PCR reads. The sample lists approximately 400,000 distinct CDR3 sequences; approximately 15% were seen once. V gene TRBV6-5 combines with J gene TRBJ2-3; TRBD2 matches at 10 bases. Specimen: blood. The origin of this receptor is a man aged 30 to 45 with Graves' hyperthyroidism that later progressed to Graves' ophthalmopathy. The CDR3 DNA reads TGTGCCAGCAGTTACTCGAGTAGCGGGGGGCCCACAGATACGCAGTATTTT. Encoded protein: CASSYSSSGGPTDTQYF.